Shown below are 27 T cell receptor beta chains from a single sample sequenced in a study of blood T cell repertoires in COVID-19. The method was immunoSEQ multiplex PCR; TCRdb's version includes in-frame clones alone and lacks a portion of them. Altogether some 50,000 clones are present, 68% being singletons, with the ten largest covering roughly 9.6%. The sample consisted of peripheral blood. All receptors derive from a woman between 65 and 79 years old with acute or convalescent COVID-19.

The V and J genes are TRBV10-3 and TRBJ2-2, with 10 bases lining up with TRBD1. Germline trimming cut 2 bases from V and 3 bases from J; bases unmatched to any gene: 3. Per the germline V gene, CDR1 is ENHRY and CDR2 is SYGVKD. The CDR3 loop spans 16 amino acids. CDR3 sequence (DNA): TGTGCCATCAGTGAGGTGGGGACAGGGGACACCGGGGAGCTGTTTTTT. It encodes CAISEVGTGDTGELFF.

The rearrangement uses TRBV3-1 (or the pseudogene TRBV3-2) and TRBJ2-5; 10 positions match TRBD2. Losses at the gene ends were 4 bases for V and 6 bases for J; bases not matched to a gene: 8. The CDR3 sequence is 15 residues long. Germline CDR1 reads LGHDT; CDR2 reads YNNKEL (reference sequence). The CDR3 here is CASSPERGGWKTQYF. CDR3 DNA: TGTGCCAGCAGCCCGGAGCGGGGGGGCTGGAAGACCCAGTACTTC.

V is TRBV12-3 or TRBV12-4 and J is TRBJ2-1, with a weak D call TRBD1 (6 bases). CDR3 length: 12 residues. V was pared by 5 bases and J by 8 bases, with 10 bases between. CDR3 region: CASSPRGDEQFF. For the CDR3, the DNA is TGTGCCAGCAGTCCCAGGGGTGATGAGCAGTTCTTC.

This sequence joins TRBV10-3 and TRBJ2-2; possible D gene TRBD1, 5 bases. V was trimmed by 3 bases and J by 7 bases, leaving 18 bases between them. Germline loops: CDR1 ENHRY, CDR2 SYGVKD. The CDR3 covers 16 residues. DNA for the CDR3: TGTGCCATCAGTGATAGGTACCAGGGCTTCGACGGGGAGCTGTTTTTT. This sequence encodes CAISDRYQGFDGELFF.

The chain links TRBV4-2 to TRBJ2-7; 8 bases align to TRBD1. The germline V gene has CDR1 LGHNA and CDR2 YNFKEQ. This CDR3 has 17 residues. V dropped 3 bases and J dropped 4; count of bases not matched to a gene: 14. The CDR3 DNA sequence: TGTGCCAGCAGCCAGGCCTCGGGGACAGGCTCTCTTTACGAGCAGTACTTC. It encodes CASSQASGTGSLYEQYF.

The chain is built from TRBV7-3 and TRBJ2-2; possible D gene TRBD1, 6 bases. This CDR3 region has 16 residues. Germline CDR1 SGHTA, CDR2 FQGTGA. V was shortened by 1 base and J by 3 bases, with 12 bases between the two germline ends. CDR3 loop: CASSLRPRGDTGELFF. CDR3 DNA: TGTGCCAGCAGCTTAAGGCCCAGGGGTGACACCGGGGAGCTGTTTTTT.

The chain combines TRBV12-3 or TRBV12-4 with TRBJ2-3, with D possibly TRBD1 on 7 matching bases. V was clipped by 6 bases and J by 6 bases, with 13 bases between them. The CDR3 length is 13 residues. The CDR3 DNA reads as TGTGCCAGCAGAGGAGGGACAGCCGATACGCAGTATTTT. Encoded protein: CASRGGTADTQYF.

The V call is TRBV11-1, the J call TRBJ2-7; TRBD2 matches 10 bases. Germline CDR1 SGHAT, CDR2 FQDESV (reference sequence). The CDR3 runs to 15 residues. Trimming removed 5 bases from V and 3 bases from J; junction bases left unmatched: 7. The CDR3 DNA is TGTGCCAGCAGCCAGAGGGCTAGCGGGAGCTACGAGCAGTACTTC. Translation gives CASSQRASGSYEQYF. Drawing the rest from reference TRBV11-1 and TRBJ2-7, the complete variable domain is EAEVAQSPRYKITEKSQAVAFWCDPISGHATLYWYRQILGQGPELLVQFQDESVVDDSQLPKDRFSAERLKGVDSTLKIQPAELGDSAMYLCASSQRASGSYEQYFGPGTRLTVT.

The rearrangement uses TRBV7-2 and TRBJ2-3; a possible D gene is TRBD1 (6 bases). This CDR3 contains 15 residues. Per germline, CDR1 SGHTA and CDR2 FQGNSA. Between the trimmed V and J ends, which lost 4 bases and 2 bases, there was a span of 13 bases. The DNA of the CDR3 is TGTGCCAGCAGCTCGCGACAGGAACCCACAGATACGCAGTATTTT. Residues: CASSSRQEPTDTQYF.

The chain has TRBV4-1 and TRBJ2-1; 9 bases line up with TRBD1. Losses at the gene ends were 4 bases for V and 6 bases for J; bases not matched to a gene: 4. CDR3 size: 14 residues. Germline V CDR1 and CDR2: MGHRA, YSYEKL. The CDR3 loop is CASSLRDRANEQFF. As DNA, the CDR3 is TGCGCCAGCAGCCTCCGGGACAGGGCCAATGAGCAGTTCTTC.

This chain links TRBV2 with TRBJ2-1; TRBD2 agrees at 11 bases. The junction had 9 bases not matched to a gene; V was cut back by 2 bases and J by 0 bases. CDR3 length: 19 amino acids. CDR1 and CDR2 (germline): SNHLY, FYNNEI. This chain's CDR3 is CASSEWASGGLSSYNEQFF. The CDR3 DNA reads as TGTGCCAGCAGTGAATGGGCTAGCGGGGGGCTGAGCTCCTACAATGAGCAGTTCTTC.

The V gene is TRBV23-1, the J gene TRBJ2-7; 7 nucleotides match TRBD1. TRBV23-1 falls under the ORF class, with uncertain function. V was pared by 0 bases and J by 2 bases, with 7 bases of the junction left unmatched. CDR3 length equals 16 residues. In nucleotides, the CDR3 is TGCGCCAGCAGTCAATCGACAGGGAGACCCCCCTACGAGCAGTACTTC. Translating gives CASSQSTGRPPYEQYF.

The chain recombines TRBV5-6 with TRBJ1-5; D unresolved. The CDR3 has 16 amino acids. Germline CDR1 SGHDT, CDR2 YYEEEE. Deletions cut 4 bases from V and 2 bases from J, with 16 bases between. As DNA, the CDR3 is TGTGCCAGCAGCCTGTCCGGGAAACTCGGCAATCAGCCCCAGCATTTT. Its translation is CASSLSGKLGNQPQHF.

The chain employs TRBV19 and TRBJ1-6, with 8 bases lining up with TRBD1. The germline CDR1 and CDR2 sequences are LNHDA and SQIVND (reference sequence). The CDR3 extends over 14 amino acids. V shed 7 bases and J 8 bases; nucleotides not matched to a gene: 7. The CDR3 DNA reads TGTGCCAGTACAAAGGACAGGGAAGATTCACCCCTCCACTTT. It is translated as CASTKDREDSPLHF.

The chain carries TRBV11-3 and TRBJ2-7, with TRBD1 matching 8 bases. Losses at the gene ends were 5 bases for V and 0 bases for J; bases not matched to a gene: 6. Germline CDR1 and CDR2: SGHNT and YENEEA. The CDR3 spans 15 residues. The CDR3 sequence: CASSPGQAFSYEQYF. In DNA form, the CDR3 reads TGTGCCAGCAGCCCGGGACAGGCGTTCTCCTACGAGCAGTACTTC.

J is TRBJ1-1 and V is TRBV19, with D perhaps matching TRBD1 (6 bases). V lost 7 bases, J lost 1 base, and 10 bases lay in between. Per germline, CDR1 LNHDA and CDR2 SQIVND (reference sequence). This CDR3 is built from 13 residues. In DNA form, the CDR3 reads TGTGCCAGTATGGACAGACCGAACACTGAAGCTTTCTTT. Its translation is CASMDRPNTEAFF.

This clone was observed at least ten times. The rearrangement links TRBV3-1 (or the pseudogene TRBV3-2) to TRBJ1-2, with a tentative D call TRBD1 (6 bases). Trimming shortened V by 1 base and J by 11 bases, and 11 bases separated the two germline ends. The CDR3 length is 12 residues. CDR1 and CDR2 from the germline V gene are LGHDT and YNNKEL (reference sequence). CDR3 DNA sequence: TGTGCCAGCAGCCAAGGGTTCCAGGGGTACACCTTC. Its translation: CASSQGFQGYTF.

The chain is built from TRBV5-1 and TRBJ2-3; no clear D gene. This CDR3 has 14 residues. CDR1 and CDR2 (germline): SGHRS, YFSETQ. The V end was cut by 1 base, the J end by 1 base, with 7 bases between. CDR3: CASSLTAGTDTQYF. The CDR3 bases are TGCGCCAGCAGCTTGACGGCGGGCACAGATACGCAGTATTTT.

This rearrangement joins TRBV5-1 to TRBJ1-5; a weak D match, TRBD1 (6 bases). Trimming cost V 4 bases and J 5 bases, with 13 bases left between them. CDR3 length: 14 amino acids. Germline V gene sequence: CDR1 SGHRS, CDR2 YFSETQ. CDR3 in amino acids: CASSPAGDHQPQHF. DNA for the CDR3: TGCGCCAGCAGCCCAGCAGGGGATCATCAGCCCCAGCATTTT.

In this sample, this clone turned up a few times. V and J are TRBV5-1 and TRBJ2-3, with 11 bases identical to TRBD2. The CDR3 spans 16 residues. Germline lookup yields CDR1 SGHRS and CDR2 YFSETQ. The V gene end was trimmed by 4 bases and the J gene end by 5 bases; junction bases not matched to a gene: 9. The CDR3 region is CASSIAGGPLIDTQYF. In DNA, the CDR3 is TGCGCCAGCAGCATAGCGGGGGGGCCGTTAATAGATACGCAGTATTTT. The full variable domain, in which reference TRBV5-1 and TRBJ2-3 provide the parts outside the CDR3, is KAGVTQTPRYLIKTRGQQVTLSCSPISGHRSVSWYQQTPGQGLQFLFEYFSETQRNKGNFPGRFSGRQFSNSRSEMNVSTLELGDSALYLCASSIAGGPLIDTQYFGPGTRLTVL.

The rearrangement joins TRBV6-5 to TRBJ1-4; 9 bases are a match to TRBD1. V shed 8 bases and J 6 bases; nucleotides not matched to a gene: 4. The CDR3 loop spans 13 amino acids. The germline V gene has CDR1 MNHEY and CDR2 SVGAGI. In DNA form, the CDR3 reads TGTGCCAGCGGACGGGACAGGGATGAAAAACTGTTTTTT. As protein: CASGRDRDEKLFF.

This rearrangement joins TRBV7-3 to TRBJ1-2; D gene unclear. Germline CDR1 and CDR2: SGHTA and FQGTGA. This CDR3 has 15 residues. With 6 bases removed from V and 0 bases from J, the gap between germline ends came to 14 bases. The CDR3 nucleotides read TGTGCCAGCAGTGACAACCTTGAGACTAACTATGGCTACACCTTC. This codes for CASSDNLETNYGYTF.

Here the CDR3 DNA reads TGTGCCACCAGTGACGCCGGGACAGGGGGCAACAATGAGCAGTTCTTC. Its translation: CATSDAGTGGNNEQFF. The V call is TRBV24-1, the J call TRBJ2-1; 12 positions match TRBD1. The CDR3 consists of 16 residues. Germline V gene lookup returns CDR1 KGHDR and CDR2 SFDVKD. The junction had 5 bases not matched to a gene; V was cut back by 4 bases and J by 5 bases.

At least ten counts were recorded for this clone. The J gene is TRBJ1-3, the V gene TRBV2; D is unresolved. V gave up 4 bases and J gave up 0 bases, with 7 bases separating them. The CDR3 sequence is 14 residues long. The germline gives CDR1 SNHLY, CDR2 FYNNEI. CDR3: CASSVADSGNTIYF. CDR3 DNA sequence: TGTGCCAGCAGTGTGGCGGACTCTGGAAACACCATATATTTT. The complete variable domain, with remaining parts taken from reference TRBV2 and TRBJ1-3, reads EPEVTQTPSHQVTQMGQEVILRCVPISNHLYFYWYRQILGQKVEFLVSFYNNEISEKSEIFDDQFSVERPDGSNFTLKIRSTKLEDSAMYFCASSVADSGNTIYFGEGSWLTVV.

The chain has TRBV6-4 and TRBJ2-1, with 9 bases matching TRBD1. CDR1 is MRHNA, CDR2 SNTAGT, per germline. V shed 5 bases and J 7 bases; nucleotides not matched to a gene: 12. The CDR3 is 16 residues long. CDR3 in DNA: TGTGCCAGCAGTTTAGGGGGGACAGGGAGGTCGAATGAGCAGTTCTTC. Its translation is CASSLGGTGRSNEQFF.

The chain combines TRBV3-1 (or the pseudogene TRBV3-2) with TRBJ2-5; 9 bases are shared with TRBD2. CDR1 and CDR2 (germline): LGHDT, YNNKEL (reference sequence). V lost 4 bases, J lost 5 bases, and 17 bases stayed unmatched. This CDR3 has 18 residues. The CDR3 region is CASSPNRPYSGRRETQYF. The CDR3 bases are TGTGCCAGCAGCCCCAACCGTCCTTATAGCGGGAGAAGGGAGACCCAGTACTTC.

This chain connects TRBV7-6 to TRBJ2-7; 10 bases match TRBD1. Germline V gene lookup returns CDR1 SGHVS and CDR2 FNYEAQ. V trimming: 1 base; J trimming: 0 bases; junction bases outside the gene matches: 3. The CDR3 is 16 amino acids. CDR3 bases: TGTGCCAGCAGCTTAGAAGGACAGGGGGGCTCCTACGAGCAGTACTTC. It yields the protein CASSLEGQGGSYEQYF.